The clone carrying this T cell receptor beta chain has a handful of counts. Its target is not known. A single record per CDR3 protein comes from TCRdb applying MiXCR to the 5' RACE reads. Among around 500,000 distinct CDR3 sequences listed, over 12% were seen once. All donors comprised healthy Caucasians. The data were obtained in a study of identical twins. Broader study findings: Excess sharing by twins proved weaker in beta out-of-frame sequences.

The CDR3 has 17 residues. From germline, CDR1 is SGHRS and CDR2 YFSETQ. V shed 0 bases and J 7 bases; nucleotides not matched to a gene: 10. This sample was shared with a second study, whose subject was yellow fever vaccine responses in identical twins.

Sample: CD4+ T cells sorted from blood. The chain joins TRBV5-1 to TRBJ2-4; 10 bases are a match to TRBD1. The TCR originated in a woman in her late teens or twenties in good health. CDR3 loop: CASSLVTGTGDGNIQYF. The CDR3 nucleotides read TGCGCCAGCAGCTTGGTTACTGGGACAGGGGACGGGAACATTCAGTACTTC. Full variable domain (remainder filled in from reference TRBV5-1 and TRBJ2-4): KAGVTQTPRYLIKTRGQQVTLSCSPISGHRSVSWYQQTPGQGLQFLFEYFSETQRNKGNFPGRFSGRQFSNSRSEMNVSTLELGDSALYLCASSLVTGTGDGNIQYFGAGTRLSVL.